These 21 T cell receptor beta chains came from one sample sequenced in a study of blood T cell repertoires in COVID-19. Here immunoSEQ multiplex PCR was the method, and the copy in TCRdb shows in-frame clones only, minus some. The sample yields hundreds of thousands of clones, 87% seen once. The source material was PBMCs or T cells enriched from blood (not recorded which). The source of these receptors is a woman younger than 35 who had recovered from COVID-19.

V and J are TRBV4-3 and TRBJ1-1; D might be TRBD1 (6 bases). The CDR3 runs to 16 residues. V was clipped by 1 base and J by 0 bases, with 12 bases between them. Germline CDR1 LGHNA, CDR2 YSLEER. CDR3 protein: CASSQGSGVMNTEAFF. CDR3 DNA: TGCGCCAGCAGCCAAGGGTCAGGGGTGATGAACACTGAAGCTTTCTTT.

The chain links TRBV5-4 to TRBJ2-3; 8 nucleotides match TRBD2. The CDR3 contains 16 residues. CDR1 and CDR2 (germline): SGHNT, YYREEE (reference sequence). Losses at the gene ends were 2 bases for V and 3 bases for J; bases not matched to a gene: 8. CDR3 region: CASSFQSGSETDTQYF. In nucleotides, the CDR3 is TGTGCCAGCAGCTTTCAGAGCGGGAGCGAGACAGATACGCAGTATTTT.

This clone was seen a handful of times. The chain combines TRBV6-1 with TRBJ2-5; 10 bases match TRBD2. Germline V gene sequence: CDR1 MNHNS, CDR2 SASEGT. V shed 3 bases, J shed 4 bases, and the junction held 11 bases outside the gene matches. The CDR3 extends over 17 amino acids. The CDR3 DNA is TGTGCCAGCAGTGACGCCCCAGCGGGGGGGGCTGGAGAGACCCAGTACTTC. Its protein product is CASSDAPAGGAGETQYF.

The J gene is TRBJ2-1, the V gene TRBV25-1; tentative D call: TRBD1 (6 bases). This CDR3 region has 16 residues. V was shortened by 3 bases and J by 0 bases, with 12 bases between the two germline ends. CDR1 is MGHDK, CDR2 SYGVNS, per germline. The CDR3 DNA follows: TGTGCCAGCAGTGACCTAACAGGGAGCTCCTACAATGAGCAGTTCTTC. Translation: CASSDLTGSSYNEQFF.

The genes are TRBV30 and TRBJ2-3; 9 bases line up with TRBD2. This CDR3 has 14 amino acids. Losses at the gene ends were 5 bases for V and 4 bases for J; bases not matched to a gene: 7. The V gene's germline CDR1 is GTSNPN and CDR2 SVGIG (reference sequence). The CDR3 bases are TGTGCCTGGGATCAGCGGGGGGACTCAGATACGCAGTATTTT. Translated, it gives CAWDQRGDSDTQYF.

This clone was observed once. The chain recombines TRBV2 with TRBJ1-2; D uncertain. Germline V gene data show CDR1 as SNHLY and CDR2 as FYNNEI. The length of the CDR3 is 13 residues. V was clipped by 6 bases and J by 3 bases, with 11 bases between them. The CDR3 sequence is CASSAAPDYGYTF. In DNA form, the CDR3 reads TGTGCCAGCAGCGCAGCGCCTGACTATGGCTACACCTTC.

This chain links TRBV9 with TRBJ2-3, with a possible D match to TRBD2 (7 bases). The CDR3 has 16 residues. Germline V gives CDR1 SGDLS, CDR2 YYNGEE. Trimming left V 0 bases short and J 6 bases short, with 17 bases between. In DNA, the CDR3 is TGTGCCAGCAGCGTAGATCCCCCGGGGGGCGGGGATACGCAGTATTTT. Translation: CASSVDPPGGGDTQYF.

A note on this clone: Additional DNA sequences in this sample encode the identical CDR3. The gene calls are TRBV18 and TRBJ2-2; TRBD1 matches 8 bases. J lost 1 base, V lost 1 base, and 2 bases had no gene match. The germline CDR1 and CDR2 sequences are KGHSH and LQKENI. This CDR3 is 16 amino acids long. The CDR3 loop reads CASSPQGTGNTGELFF. The CDR3 DNA reads as TGTGCCAGCTCACCACAAGGGACAGGGAACACCGGGGAGCTGTTTTTT.

The rearrangement joins TRBV25-1 to TRBJ1-4; the D is unclear. The germline CDR1 and CDR2 sequences are MGHDK and SYGVNS. The CDR3 is 17 residues long. Trimming took off 1 base at V and 2 bases at J, with 14 bases between the two ends. For the CDR3, the DNA is TGTGCCAGCAGTGAATCCCCCGGAGCGGGGACTAATGAAAAACTGTTTTTT. It codes for CASSESPGAGTNEKLFF.

This clone was seen once. The gene calls are TRBV18 and TRBJ2-5; D remains ambiguous. Per germline, CDR1 KGHSH and CDR2 LQKENI. Trimming pared 3 bases from V and 5 bases from J, leaving 4 bases between. CDR3 size: 11 residues. CDR3 region: CASSPRETQYF. CDR3 nucleotide sequence: TGTGCCAGCTCACCGAGGGAGACCCAGTACTTC.

The chain joins TRBV2 to TRBJ2-1; possible D gene TRBD1, 5 bases. Between the trimmed V and J ends, which lost 6 bases and 4 bases, there was a span of 13 bases. CDR1 SNHLY and CDR2 FYNNEI come from the germline V gene. The CDR3 spans 14 residues. The CDR3 is CASSTGLSYNEQFF. Here the CDR3 DNA reads TGTGCCAGCAGCACAGGTCTATCATACAATGAGCAGTTCTTC. Drawing the rest from reference TRBV2 and TRBJ2-1, the complete variable domain is EPEVTQTPSHQVTQMGQEVILRCVPISNHLYFYWYRQILGQKVEFLVSFYNNEISEKSEIFDDQFSVERPDGSNFTLKIRSTKLEDSAMYFCASSTGLSYNEQFFGPGTRLTVL.

This chain joins TRBV5-1 and TRBJ2-5; 8 positions match TRBD2. From germline, CDR1 is SGHRS and CDR2 YFSETQ. CDR3 length: 16 residues. Trimming took 0 bases from V and 5 from J; bases not matched to a gene: 9. The CDR3 here is CASSLGVAGPAETQYF. DNA for the CDR3: TGCGCCAGCAGCTTGGGGGTAGCGGGACCTGCGGAGACCCAGTACTTC.

CDR3 amino acids: CSVELAGAYSYNEQFF. Written as DNA, the CDR3 is TGCAGCGTGGAACTAGCGGGAGCCTACTCCTACAATGAGCAGTTCTTC. The chain joins TRBV29-1 to TRBJ2-1, with 11 positions matching TRBD2. This CDR3 spans 16 amino acids. The V segment lost 6 bases and the J segment 0 bases; nucleotides outside the gene matches: 7. Germline V gene sequence: CDR1 SQVTM, CDR2 ANQGSEA.

This clone showed up just once. The chain is built from TRBV9 and TRBJ2-5; 9 bases match TRBD2. The V gene end was trimmed by 2 bases and the J gene end by 2 bases; junction bases not matched to a gene: 4. This CDR3 contains 15 residues. Germline CDR1 SGDLS, CDR2 YYNGEE. The CDR3 nucleotides are TGTGCCAGCAGCGTTGGGACTAGCAGTCAAGAGACCCAGTACTTC. It yields the protein CASSVGTSSQETQYF.

Worth noting for this clone: Other DNA sequences of this sample code for an identical CDR3. The chain combines TRBV6-2 or TRBV6-3 with TRBJ2-7; no reliable D call. CDR1 is MNHEY and CDR2 is SVGEGT in the germline V gene. V was pared by 3 bases and J by 4 bases, with 7 bases between. The CDR3 extends over 12 amino acids. CDR3 coding DNA: TGTGCCAGCAGTTATCCAGGATACGAGCAGTACTTC. This encodes CASSYPGYEQYF.

This sequence joins TRBV24-1 and TRBJ2-1; TRBD2 matches at 12 bases. The CDR3 is made up of 17 amino acids. Germline lookup yields CDR1 KGHDR and CDR2 SFDVKD. Germline trimming cut 4 bases from V and 9 bases from J; bases unmatched to any gene: 12. The CDR3 coding sequence is TGTGCCACCAGTGACCCCGTGACTAGCGGGAGTCGGGGTGAGCAGTTCTTC. Its translation: CATSDPVTSGSRGEQFF.

This chain connects TRBV18 to TRBJ1-1; D is undetermined. CDR1 and CDR2 from the germline V gene are KGHSH and LQKENI. The CDR3 is made up of 13 amino acids. Trimming pared 0 bases from V and 7 bases from J, leaving 9 bases between. CDR3 DNA: TGTGCCAGCTCACCACCCTCGTACGGTGAAGCTTTCTTT. This encodes CASSPPSYGEAFF.

The V gene is TRBV4-2, the J gene TRBJ2-4; the match to TRBD2 covers 7 bases. The CDR3 consists of 14 residues. In germline, CDR1 is LGHNA, CDR2 YNFKEQ. J gave up 6 bases and V 4 bases, and 6 bases lay outside the gene matches. The CDR3 bases are TGTGCCAGCAGCCTCGCTGGGGGGGGAAACATTCAGTACTTC. Protein product: CASSLAGGGNIQYF.

The rearrangement uses TRBV19 and TRBJ1-2; 7 positions match TRBD1. CDR1 is LNHDA, CDR2 SQIVND, per germline (reference sequence). The CDR3 covers 14 residues. The J segment lost 4 bases and the V segment lost 5 bases, leaving 7 bases of the junction unmatched. CDR3 residues: CASSDRVPLYGYTF. CDR3 DNA: TGTGCCAGTAGTGACAGGGTTCCGCTCTATGGCTACACCTTC.

This clone was seen only a few times. The genes are TRBV6-5 and TRBJ2-2; D uncertain. This CDR3 comprises 13 residues. Trimming shortened V by 2 bases and J by 5 bases, and 6 bases separated the two germline ends. Germline V lookup: CDR1 MNHEY, CDR2 SVGAGI. CDR3 DNA sequence: TGTGCCAGCAGTTACGTGAGGACCGGGGAGCTGTTTTTT. This translates into CASSYVRTGELFF.

V gene TRBV4-2 combines with J gene TRBJ1-2; the match to TRBD1 covers 8 bases. The ends lost 2 bases at V and 5 bases at J; junction bases unmatched: 7. Germline CDR1 reads LGHNA; CDR2 reads YNFKEQ. The CDR3 is made up of 15 amino acids. CDR3 nucleotide sequence: TGTGCCAGCAGCCAACCCGGACAGGGTCCATATGGCTACACCTTC. As protein: CASSQPGQGPYGYTF.